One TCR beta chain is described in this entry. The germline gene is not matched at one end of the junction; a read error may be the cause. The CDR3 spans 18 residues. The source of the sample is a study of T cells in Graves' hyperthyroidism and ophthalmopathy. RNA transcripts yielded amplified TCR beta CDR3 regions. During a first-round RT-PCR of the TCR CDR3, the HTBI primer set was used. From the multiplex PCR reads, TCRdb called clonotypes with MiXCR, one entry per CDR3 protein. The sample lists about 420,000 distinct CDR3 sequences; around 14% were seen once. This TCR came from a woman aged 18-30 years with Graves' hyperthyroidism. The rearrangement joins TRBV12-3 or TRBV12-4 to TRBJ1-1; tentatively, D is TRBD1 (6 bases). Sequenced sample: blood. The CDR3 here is CASSLIVGNRATNTGASF. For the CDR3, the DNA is TGTGCCAGCAGTTTAATCGTGGGGAACAGGGCCACCAACACTGGAGCTTCCTTT.